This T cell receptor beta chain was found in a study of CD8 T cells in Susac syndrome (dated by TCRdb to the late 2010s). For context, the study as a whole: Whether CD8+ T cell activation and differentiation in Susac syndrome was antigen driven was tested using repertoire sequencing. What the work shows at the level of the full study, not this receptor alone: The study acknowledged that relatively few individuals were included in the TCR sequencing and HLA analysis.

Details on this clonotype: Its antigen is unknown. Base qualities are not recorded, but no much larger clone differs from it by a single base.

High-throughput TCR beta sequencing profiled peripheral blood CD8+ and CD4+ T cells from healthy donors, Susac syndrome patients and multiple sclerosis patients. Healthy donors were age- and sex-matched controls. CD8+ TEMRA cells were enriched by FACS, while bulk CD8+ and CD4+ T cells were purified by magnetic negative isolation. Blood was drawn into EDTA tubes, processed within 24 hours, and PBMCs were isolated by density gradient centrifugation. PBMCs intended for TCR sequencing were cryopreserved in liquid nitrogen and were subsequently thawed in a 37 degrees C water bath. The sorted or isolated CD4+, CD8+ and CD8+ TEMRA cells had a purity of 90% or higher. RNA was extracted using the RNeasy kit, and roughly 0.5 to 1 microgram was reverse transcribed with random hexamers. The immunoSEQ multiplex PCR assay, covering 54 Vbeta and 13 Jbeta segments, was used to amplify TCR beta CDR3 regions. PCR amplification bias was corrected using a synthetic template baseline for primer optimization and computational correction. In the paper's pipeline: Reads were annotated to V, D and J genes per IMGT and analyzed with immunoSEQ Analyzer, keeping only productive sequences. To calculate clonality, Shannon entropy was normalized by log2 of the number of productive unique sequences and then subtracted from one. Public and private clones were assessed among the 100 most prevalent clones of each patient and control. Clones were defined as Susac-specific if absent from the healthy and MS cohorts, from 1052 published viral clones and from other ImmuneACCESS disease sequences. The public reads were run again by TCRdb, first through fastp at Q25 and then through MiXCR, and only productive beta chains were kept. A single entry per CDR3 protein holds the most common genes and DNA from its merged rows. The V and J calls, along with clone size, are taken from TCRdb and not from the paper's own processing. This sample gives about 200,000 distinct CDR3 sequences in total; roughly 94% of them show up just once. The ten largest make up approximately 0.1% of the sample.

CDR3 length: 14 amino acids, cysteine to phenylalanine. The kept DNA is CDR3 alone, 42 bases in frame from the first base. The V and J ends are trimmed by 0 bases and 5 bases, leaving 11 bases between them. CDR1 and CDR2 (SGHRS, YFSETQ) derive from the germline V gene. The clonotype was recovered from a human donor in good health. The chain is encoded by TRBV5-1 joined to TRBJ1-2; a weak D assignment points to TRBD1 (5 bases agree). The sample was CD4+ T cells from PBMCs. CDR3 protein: CASSLEPGTYGYTF. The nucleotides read TGCGCCAGCAGCTTGGAGCCAGGGACTTATGGCTACACCTTC.